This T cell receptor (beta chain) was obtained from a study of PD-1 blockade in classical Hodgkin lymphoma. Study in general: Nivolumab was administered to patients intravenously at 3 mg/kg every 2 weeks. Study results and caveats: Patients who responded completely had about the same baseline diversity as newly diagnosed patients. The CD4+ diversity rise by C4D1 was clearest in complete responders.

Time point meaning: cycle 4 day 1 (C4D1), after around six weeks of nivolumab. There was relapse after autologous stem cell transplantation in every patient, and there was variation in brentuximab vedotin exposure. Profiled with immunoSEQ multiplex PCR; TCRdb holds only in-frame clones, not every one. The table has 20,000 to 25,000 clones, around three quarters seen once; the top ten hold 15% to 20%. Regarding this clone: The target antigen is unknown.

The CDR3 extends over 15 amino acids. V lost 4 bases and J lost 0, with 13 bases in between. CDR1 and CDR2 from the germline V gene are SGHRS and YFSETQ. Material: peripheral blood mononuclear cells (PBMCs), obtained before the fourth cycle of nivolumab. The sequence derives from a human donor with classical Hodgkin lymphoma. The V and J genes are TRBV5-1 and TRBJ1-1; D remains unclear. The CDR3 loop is CASSPVGGLNTEAFF. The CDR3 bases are TGCGCCAGCAGCCCAGTCGGCGGTTTGAACACTGAAGCTTTCTTT.